The entry that follows covers one TCR beta chain sequence. What it binds is unknown. V lost 6 bases to trimming and J lost 4 bases, with 12 bases between them. Germline V lookup: CDR1 MNHNS, CDR2 SASEGT. The CDR3 totals 13 residues. TCRdb processed the reads anew with MiXCR; each CDR3 protein has one entry. The sample has around 360,000 distinct CDR3 sequences; about 34% are singletons. This specimen belongs to a study of T cell repertoires in cytomegalovirus infection. The overall study: Public TCR beta signatures were indicative of both CMV infection and a matching HLA type.

Study results and limitations: Dominant in the ex vivo response were TCR beta clonotypes restricted by HLA-C and specific for CMV.

The clonotype was recovered from a human donor in good health (CMV status not recorded). Some clones in this sample may be carry-over from other donors' samples. This material consisted of cultured PBMCs, taken from culture after CMV antigen stimulation. This rearrangement joins TRBV6-1 to TRBJ1-1; TRBD1 is a possible D gene (6 bases). CDR3 residues: CASRTTGFTEAFF. The CDR3 bases are TGTGCCAGCAGGACGACAGGTTTCACTGAAGCTTTCTTT.